This T cell receptor (beta chain) was identified in a study of graft-versus-host responses after intestinal transplantation. On the study more broadly: Isolated intestinal, liver-intestinal, or multivisceral transplants had been given to the recipients. Study outcomes and limitations: HvG clone declines early post-transplant were associated with peak circulating GvH levels.

Note on this clone: Its antigen is as yet unknown.

This CDR3 comprises 13 residues. Looked up from germline, CDR1 is SEHNR and CDR2 is FQNEAQ (reference sequence). The V end lost 6 bases, the J end lost 1 base, and 8 bases lay between the germline ends. The table came from immunoSEQ multiplex PCR; TCRdb's copy has only in-frame clones and leaves some out. Of roughly 100,000 clones in the sample, approximately 94% were seen once. The TCR originated in a human donor who received an intestinal transplant. This rearrangement joins TRBV7-9 to TRBJ2-3; the D is unclear. This specimen was unstimulated CD8+ T cells sorted from spleen or lymph node cells, taken before intestinal transplant. The CDR3 protein is CASRGLGTDTQYF. Written as DNA, the CDR3 is TGTGCCAGCAGGGGCTTAGGCACAGATACGCAGTATTTT.